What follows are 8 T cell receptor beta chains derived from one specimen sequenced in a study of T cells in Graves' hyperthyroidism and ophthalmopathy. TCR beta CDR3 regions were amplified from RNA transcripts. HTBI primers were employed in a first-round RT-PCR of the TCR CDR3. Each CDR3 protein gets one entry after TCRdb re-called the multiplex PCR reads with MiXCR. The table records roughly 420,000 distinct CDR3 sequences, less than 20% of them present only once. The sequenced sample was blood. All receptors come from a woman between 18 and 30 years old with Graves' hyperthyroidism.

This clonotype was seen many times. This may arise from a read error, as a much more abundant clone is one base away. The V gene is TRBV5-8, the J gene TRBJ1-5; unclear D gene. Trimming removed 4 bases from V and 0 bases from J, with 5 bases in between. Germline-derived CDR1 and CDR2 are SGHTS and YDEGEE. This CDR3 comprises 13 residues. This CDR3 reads CASSIDSNQPQHF. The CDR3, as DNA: TGTGCCAGCAGCATAGATAGCAATCAGCCCCAGCATTTT.

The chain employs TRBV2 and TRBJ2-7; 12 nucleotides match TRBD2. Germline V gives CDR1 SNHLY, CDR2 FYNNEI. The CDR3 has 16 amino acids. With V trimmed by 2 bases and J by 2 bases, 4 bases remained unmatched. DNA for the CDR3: TGTGCCAGCAGTGAAAGGACTAGCGGGAACGCCTACGAGCAGTACTTC. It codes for CASSERTSGNAYEQYF.

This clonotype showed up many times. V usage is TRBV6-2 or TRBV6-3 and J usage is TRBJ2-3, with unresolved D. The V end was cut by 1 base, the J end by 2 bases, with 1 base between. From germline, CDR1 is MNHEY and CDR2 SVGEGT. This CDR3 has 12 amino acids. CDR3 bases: TGTGCCAGCAGTTACTACACAGATACGCAGTATTTT. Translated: CASSYYTDTQYF.

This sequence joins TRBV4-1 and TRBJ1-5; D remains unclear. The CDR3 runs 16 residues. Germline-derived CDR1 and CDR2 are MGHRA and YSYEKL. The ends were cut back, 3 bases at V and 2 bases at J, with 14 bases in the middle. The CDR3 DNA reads TGCGCCAGCAGCCATTTCGACACTGGTGGCAATCAGCCCCAGCATTTT. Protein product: CASSHFDTGGNQPQHF.

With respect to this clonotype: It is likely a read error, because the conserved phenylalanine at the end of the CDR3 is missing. CDR3 region: CASSDSGSSSYEQYL. The CDR3 DNA reads as TGTGCCAGCAGTGATTCAGGGTCAAGCTCCTACGAGCAGTACCTC. The chain carries TRBV12-3 or TRBV12-4 and TRBJ2-7; D perhaps matches TRBD1 (5 bases). With 5 bases removed from V and 0 bases from J, the gap between germline ends came to 14 bases. CDR3 size: 15 residues.

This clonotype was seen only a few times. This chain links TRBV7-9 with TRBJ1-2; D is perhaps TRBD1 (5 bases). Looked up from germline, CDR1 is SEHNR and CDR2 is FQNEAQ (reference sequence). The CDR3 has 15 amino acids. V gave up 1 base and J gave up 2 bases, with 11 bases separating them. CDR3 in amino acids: CASSLVGEENYGYTF. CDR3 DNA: TGTGCCAGCAGCTTAGTGGGGGAGGAGAACTATGGCTACACCTTC.

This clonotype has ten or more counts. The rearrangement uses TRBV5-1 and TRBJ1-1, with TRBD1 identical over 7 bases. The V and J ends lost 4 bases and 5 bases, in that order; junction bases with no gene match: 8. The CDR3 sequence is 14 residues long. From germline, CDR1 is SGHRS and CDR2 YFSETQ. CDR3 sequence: CASSSTGATTEAFF. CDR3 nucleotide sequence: TGCGCCAGCAGCAGTACAGGGGCGACGACTGAAGCTTTCTTT.

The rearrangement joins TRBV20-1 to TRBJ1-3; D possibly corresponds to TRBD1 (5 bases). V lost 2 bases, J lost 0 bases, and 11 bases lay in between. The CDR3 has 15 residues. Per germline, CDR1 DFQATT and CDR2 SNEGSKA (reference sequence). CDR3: CSARSGLLSGNTIYF. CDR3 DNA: TGCAGTGCTAGATCGGGACTCCTCTCTGGAAACACCATATATTTT.